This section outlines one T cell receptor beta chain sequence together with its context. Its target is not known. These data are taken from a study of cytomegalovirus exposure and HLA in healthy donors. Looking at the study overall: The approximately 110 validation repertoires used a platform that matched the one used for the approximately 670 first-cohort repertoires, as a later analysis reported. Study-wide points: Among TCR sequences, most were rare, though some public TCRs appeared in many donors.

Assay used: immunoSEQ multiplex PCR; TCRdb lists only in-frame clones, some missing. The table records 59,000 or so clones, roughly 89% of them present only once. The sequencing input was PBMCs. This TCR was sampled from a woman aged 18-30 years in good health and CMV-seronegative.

This CDR3 reads CASSLEGTSGGSGNEQFF. CDR3 bases: TGTGCCAGCAGCTTAGAAGGGACTAGCGGGGGATCCGGCAATGAGCAGTTCTTC. The chain uses TRBV11-3 and TRBJ2-1; TRBD2 matches at 14 bases. The V gene's germline CDR1 is SGHNT and CDR2 YENEEA. There are 18 residues in the CDR3. V dropped 0 bases and J dropped 6; count of bases not matched to a gene: 7. Using reference TRBV11-3 and TRBJ2-1 for the parts outside the CDR3, the full variable domain is EAGVVQSPRYKIIEKKQPVAFWCNPISGHNTLYWYLQNLGQGPELLIRYENEEAVDDSQLPKDRFSAERLKGVDSTLKIQPAELGDSAVYLCASSLEGTSGGSGNEQFFGPGTRLTVL.